Listed here is a single T cell receptor beta chain. The antigen is unknown. This entry belongs to a study of cytomegalovirus exposure and HLA in healthy donors. Researchers ran the PCR with 60 Vbeta and 13 Jbeta primers. The assay was immunoSEQ multiplex PCR, and TCRdb's table has in-frame clones only and misses some. The data show over 150,000 clones, with approximately 81% seen just once and approximately 1.4% held by the top ten. Study-level points and caveats: DRB1 had the most TCR associations and HLA-C the fewest, a later analysis found, with rates varying by HLA locus. Later analysis identified several of the most significant clusters that appeared linked to common viral pathogens.

V lost 5 bases to trimming and J lost 1 base; unmatched junction nucleotides: 6. The CDR3 has 15 residues. Germline CDR1 and CDR2: SEHNR and FQNEAQ (reference sequence). Donors counted as nominally healthy when sampled, yet unrecorded immune exposures were likely. Sample: PBMCs. This clonotype was obtained from a man younger than 30 in good health and CMV-seronegative. The chain employs TRBV7-9 and TRBJ2-5, with TRBD1 matching 8 bases. The CDR3 DNA reads as TGTGCCAGCAGCACTAGGGGGACAGGCCAAGAGACCCAGTACTTC. This gives the protein CASSTRGTGQETQYF.